Included here is one T cell receptor (beta chain) sequence, with context. Its antigen is not known. This CDR3 has 13 amino acids. Germline V gene lookup returns CDR1 SGHDT and CDR2 YYEEEE. V dropped 4 bases and J dropped 8; count of bases not matched to a gene: 3. This specimen belongs to a study of T cells after yellow fever vaccination. Findings and limits, study-wide: The secondary response was weaker, and its peak arrived faster, on day 5 versus 15. Boosting was followed by the reappearance of most primary-vaccination clones (under 97% CD4, about 90% CD8).

TCRdb reprocessed the 5' RACE reads via MiXCR and lists one record per CDR3 protein. The sample comprises 200,000 to 250,000 distinct CDR3 sequences, 6.9% of which are singletons, and roughly 0.9% rests with the top ten. The chain is built from TRBV5-6 and TRBJ2-1; 10 positions match TRBD2. The TCR was taken from a young man who received the YFV17D yellow fever vaccine. The input for sequencing was CD4+ T cells sorted from PBMCs, taken 15 days after the yellow fever booster vaccination. CDR3 protein: CASSGTSAYEQFF. CDR3 nucleotide sequence: TGTGCCAGCAGCGGGACTAGCGCCTATGAGCAGTTCTTC.